Sequencing of this TCR beta chain was carried out in a study of blood T cell repertoires in COVID-19 (dated by TCRdb to about 2020). For the wider study: The collaborator samples originated in the United States, Italy and Spain and spanned the acute and convalescent phases of COVID-19. The prospective study material was composed of cDNA or gDNA derived from T cells, B-cell-depleted T cells, or PBMCs. The dataset comprised deeply sampled blood TCRbeta repertoires from subjects exposed to, actively infected with, or recovered from COVID-19. The repertoires were released in a freely available public database meant as a resource for research on the immune response to SARS-CoV-2. The samples were drawn from two sources: the first 160 participants of the ongoing ImmuneRACE study, and over 1,000 subjects contributed by 6 global collaborators. A de-identified subject ID, COVID-19 status, age in years and sex were almost always included in the sample metadata. Where available, HLA class I and class II types were taken from metadata supplied by the sample provider and were not determined by assay-based typing. Overall study outcomes, separate from this receptor: The quantity of clinical and demographic metadata differed by source and by participant and was supplied without curation.

The CDR3 sequence holds 14 residues, the cysteine and phenylalanine included. Kept here is only the CDR3 DNA, which spans 42 bases and is read in frame from base 1. Germline trimming amounts to 2 bases on V and 5 bases on J, with 4 as the count of junction bases outside the gene matches. Sequences SGHVS (CDR1) and FQNEAQ (CDR2) are obtained from the germline V gene. TCRbeta CDR3 regions were amplified from genomic DNA by means of the immunoSEQ Assay, a bias-controlled multiplex PCR. On the study's bioinformatics: Nucleated cell counts per sample were estimated from amplification of reference gene primers within the assay. To quantify the absolute abundance of each unique TCRbeta CDR3 rearrangement, sequence reads were collapsed and filtered. Productive Simpson clonality was computed per sample as the square root of Simpson's diversity index over productive rearrangements. Sourced from immuneACCESS, this table was stored by TCRdb with only in-frame sequences that have V and J called. A share of the clones is absent; for the studies checked, an unresolved V gene accounts for under half, and the remainder has no known explanation. That table supplies the V and J calls and clone size; D and trimming were determined from the DNA. This sample gives about 83,000 clones in total; about 82% of them show up just once. Approximately 8.1% of the sample comes from the top ten.

Collaborating institutions collected whole blood in K2EDTA tubes following their own protocols. For TCRbeta analysis, collaborators shipped samples in one of three forms: frozen whole blood, isolated PBMCs, or DNA extracted from either of those sample types. Comment on this clone: Its antigen has not been determined. Base qualities are missing; no much larger clone stands one base away.

Recombination linked TRBV7-8 to TRBJ2-7; TRBD1 agrees with 9 junctional bases. The sequence was obtained from a man between 45 and 60 years old with active COVID-19. The sample consisted of peripheral blood. The DNA sequence is TGTGCCAGCAGCTTACGGGACAGGGTCGACGAGCAGTACTTC. The resulting protein is CASSLRDRVDEQYF.